This entry is about one T cell receptor beta chain. This CDR3 has 14 residues. The germline CDR1 and CDR2 sequences are LNHDA and SQIVND (reference sequence). The J segment lost 5 bases and the V segment lost 6 bases, leaving 8 bases of the junction unmatched. This sample stems from a study of blood T cell repertoires in COVID-19. Across the whole study: Donors in the United States, Italy and Spain gave samples during acute or convalescent COVID-19. Sources were T cells, B-cell-depleted T cells, or PBMCs; the material itself was cDNA or gDNA.

This table comes from immunoSEQ multiplex PCR, and its TCRdb copy is limited to in-frame clones, with some not included. The repertoire has 260,000 or so clones, 88% of them found once; the top ten carry approximately 8.5%. This receptor was identified in a man aged 18-30 years with active or convalescent COVID-19. Sequenced sample: peripheral blood. The chain joins TRBV19 to TRBJ2-7; 9 nucleotides agree with TRBD1. CDR3 in DNA: TGTGCCAGTAGCTGGGGACAGGGTATCAACGAGCAGTACTTC. Residues: CASSWGQGINEQYF.